The clone carrying this TCR beta chain was counted ten times or more. What it binds is unknown. The use of a sample-barcoded 5' primer and a J-beta primer mix characterized a second PCR of about 7 to 12 cycles. MiXCR, run by TCRdb on the 5' RACE reads, gives a single entry per CDR3 protein. The data hold about 930,000 distinct CDR3 sequences, with roughly 28% observed a single time. The data stem from a study of blood T cells in healthy people across ages. Study-level points and caveats: Higher diversity and more naive CD4+ cells were features of long-lived donors, compared to aged donors.

The length of the CDR3 is 15 residues. Germline CDR1 DFQATT, CDR2 SNEGSKA (reference sequence). With 0 bases removed from V and 1 base from J, the gap between germline ends came to 13 bases. The sample also formed part of further work on T cells of mothers and their children.

The receptor was isolated from a woman in her forties in good health. The chain is built from TRBV20-1 and TRBJ2-7; D tentatively reads TRBD1 or TRBD2 (5 bases each). The sequencing input was blood. For the CDR3, the DNA is TGCAGTGCTAGAGAGAGGGGCGCCCGATCCTACGAGCAGTACTTC. It translates to CSARERGARSYEQYF.